The rows below give T cell receptor beta chains drawn from one sample of a study of shared clonotypes between healthy human individuals. The repertoire was sequenced with immunoSEQ multiplex PCR; TCRdb's copy has only in-frame clones and lacks some. The data hold approximately 710,000 clones, with less than 95% observed a single time. Sequencing was performed on memory CD8+ T cells from PBMCs. The receptors here all came from a man aged 18 to 30 in good health. Some clones in this sample may be carry-over from other donors' samples. Both conserved end residues are part of each CDR3. The D gene is left open where the match is weak. The size entry is marked missing in some rows and otherwise reads once, few, many or a size class.

size	J	D	V	DNA	CDR3
.	TRBJ2-1	TRBD2	TRBV7-2	TGTGCCAGCAGCTTAGTGGGGGTAGCGGGAAGCAATGAGCAGTTCTTC	CASSLVGVAGSNEQFF
.	TRBJ2-4	.	TRBV7-9	TGTGCCAGCAGCCCCCCTGGACTAGCCAAAAACATTCAGTACTTC	CASSPPGLAKNIQYF
.	TRBJ2-7	TRBD2	TRBV5-4	TGTGCCAGCAGCCATGGACTAGCGCCTTCCTACGAGCAGTACTTC	CASSHGLAPSYEQYF
once	TRBJ1-2	.	TRBV28	TGTGCCAGCAGTTCTCCCCGGAGAGGGGTAAACTATGGCTACACCTTC	CASSSPRRGVNYGYTF
.	TRBJ2-4	.	TRBV6-5	TGTGCCAGCAGTTACTCGAGGCTGGACAAAAACATTCAGTACTTC	CASSYSRLDKNIQYF
.	TRBJ2-7	TRBD2	TRBV4-1	TGCGCCAGCAGCCAAGCCGGACTAGCGGGCCGTGACGAGCAGTACTTC	CASSQAGLAGRDEQYF
.	TRBJ2-5	TRBD2	TRBV7-6	TGTGCCAGCAGAGATACGACTAGCGGGAGGGTAGAGACCCAGTACTTC	CASRDTTSGRVETQYF
.	TRBJ2-5	.	TRBV7-9	TGTGCCAGCAGCTTAGTAGGGACCGCAACCCAAGAGACCCAGTACTTC	CASSLVGTATQETQYF
.	TRBJ2-1	.	TRBV5-8	TGTGCCAGCAGCCCCTCAACAGGGTATAGACCCGGAAATGAGCAGTTCTTC	CASSPSTGYRPGNEQFF
.	TRBJ1-2	.	TRBV6-4	TGTGCCAGCAGTGACAGTAAGGTGGCCGGCTACACCTTC	CASSDSKVAGYTF
.	TRBJ2-3	.	TRBV9	TGTGCCAGCAGCGTAACATTACCAGGGACTGGGGACACAGATACGCAGTATTTT	CASSVTLPGTGDTDTQYF
.	TRBJ2-1	.	TRBV11-2	TGTGCCAGCAGATCGCGGACCCAGTACAATGAGCAGTTCTTC	CASRSRTQYNEQFF
.	TRBJ1-3	.	TRBV5-6	TGTGCCAGCAGCTTGGCAGGGACCGGAAACACCATATATTTT	CASSLAGTGNTIYF
once	TRBJ2-3	TRBD2	TRBV9	TGTGCCAGCAGCGTATGGCATGCGGGAGGCCCCACAGATACGCAGTATTTT	CASSVWHAGGPTDTQYF
once	TRBJ2-7	.	TRBV19	TGTGCCAGTAGTACCGGACGGAAATCTTCCTACGAGCAGTACTTC	CASSTGRKSSYEQYF
.	TRBJ2-3	TRBD2	TRBV9	TGTGCCAGCAGCGTAGTTGGACTAGCGGGAGCCTCAGATACGCAGTATTTT	CASSVVGLAGASDTQYF
.	TRBJ1-1	.	TRBV14	TGTGCCAGCAGCCTCCAAACACGTAACACTGAAGCTTTCTTT	CASSLQTRNTEAFF
.	TRBJ1-2	.	TRBV11-2	TGTGCCAGCAGCCGTATTCGGACGGATACTAACTATGGCTACACCTTC	CASSRIRTDTNYGYTF
.	TRBJ2-5	.	TRBV27	TGTGCCAGCAGTTTATCACCCCCACTAGTGGGTCTGGAGACCCAGTACTTC	CASSLSPPLVGLETQYF
.	TRBJ2-1	.	TRBV20-1	TGCAGTGCTAGTTGGTCCCACGAGCAGTTCTTC	CSASWSHEQFF
.	TRBJ2-1	TRBD2	TRBV27	TGTGCCAGCAGTCCAACTAGCGGGAGCTCCTACAATGAGCAGTTCTTC	CASSPTSGSSYNEQFF
.	TRBJ1-4	TRBD1	TRBV5-6	TGTGCCAGCAGCTTGATGACAGGGGGCTTAGAAAAACTGTTTTTT	CASSLMTGGLEKLFF
.	TRBJ2-7	.	TRBV9	TGTGCCAGCAGCCCCCGGGACATCCGCTCCTACGAGCAGTACTTC	CASSPRDIRSYEQYF
.	TRBJ2-1	.	TRBV2	TGTGCCAGCAGGGCGCAACGGGGTATGGGCAATGAGCAGTTCTTC	CASRAQRGMGNEQFF
.	TRBJ1-5	.	TRBV6-1	TGTGCCAGCATGAGGGGGGATAGCAATCAGCCCCAGCATTTT	CASMRGDSNQPQHF
.	TRBJ2-1	TRBD2	TRBV30	TGTGCCTGGAGAAGCCTAGCGGGGTACAATGAGCAGTTCTTC	CAWRSLAGYNEQFF
.	TRBJ2-2	.	TRBV6-1	TGTGCCAGCAGTGAAGCGCTTGGATCGGCTAGCAGCGGGGAGCTGTTTTTT	CASSEALGSASSGELFF
.	TRBJ2-7	TRBD2	TRBV10-2	TGCGCCAGCAGCGCGACGGGACTAGCGGGAGCCGAGCAGTACTTC	CASSATGLAGAEQYF
.	TRBJ2-3	.	TRBV27	TGTGCCAGCAGTTTAAGGGGGGGTGGCTCAGATACGCAGTATTTT	CASSLRGGGSDTQYF
.	TRBJ2-7	TRBD2	TRBV27	TGTGCCAGCAGTTTCCGCGGGGGCTACGAGCAGTACTTC	CASSFRGGYEQYF
.	TRBJ1-5	.	TRBV4-1	TGCGCCAGCAGCCTGGATCCCAGCTTAACAAGGCGCAATCAGCCCCAGCATTTT	CASSLDPSLTRRNQPQHF
.	TRBJ2-7	.	TRBV11-2	TGTGCCAGCAGCCCCCGGCTGAGTATGGAGCAGTACTTC	CASSPRLSMEQYF
.	TRBJ2-5	.	TRBV19	TGTGCCAGTAGTATGCTCAGAGGTGGGGGCAGTATGGAGACCCAGTACTTC	CASSMLRGGGSMETQYF